These 18 T cell receptor beta chains were all obtained from the same sample, sequenced in a study of cytomegalovirus exposure and HLA in healthy donors. The PCR contained 60 Vbeta and 13 Jbeta primers. Repertoires were generated with immunoSEQ multiplex PCR, while TCRdb's copy carries only in-frame clones and drops some. Altogether about 130,000 clones are present, less than 80% being singletons, with the ten largest covering 3% to 4.5%. Sequenced: PBMCs. The receptor source for this set is a man in his thirties or forties in good health and CMV-seronegative.

The chain has TRBV20-1 and TRBJ1-1; no definite D call. The CDR3 is 10 amino acids. The V gene's germline CDR1 is DFQATT and CDR2 SNEGSKA (reference sequence). With 3 bases removed from V and 5 bases from J, the gap between germline ends came to 4 bases. The CDR3 sequence: CSARRTEAFF. In DNA, the CDR3 is TGCAGTGCTAGGAGGACTGAAGCTTTCTTT.

The chain employs TRBV29-1 and TRBJ1-2, with D possibly matching TRBD1 (5 bases). Germline values: CDR1 SQVTM, CDR2 ANQGSEA. The CDR3 loop spans 14 amino acids. The V end was cut by 7 bases, the J end by 2 bases, with 17 bases between. The CDR3 sequence: CSAAGPGENYGYTF. DNA for the CDR3: TGCAGCGCCGCAGGTCCGGGGGAGAACTATGGCTACACCTTC.

This clone was detected only a few times. This sequence joins TRBV19 and TRBJ2-5, with TRBD2 as a possible D gene (6 bases). V was cut by 1 base and J by 5 bases, with 14 bases left in between. This CDR3 region has 15 residues. Germline loops: CDR1 LNHDA, CDR2 SQIVND (reference sequence). The CDR3 sequence: CASSIGRDWGETQYF. The CDR3 region has the DNA TGTGCCAGTAGTATAGGGAGGGATTGGGGGGAGACCCAGTACTTC.

The rearrangement links TRBV10-3 to TRBJ1-2; 7 nucleotides agree with TRBD1. This CDR3 region has 12 residues. Per germline, CDR1 ENHRY and CDR2 SYGVKD. Trimming at V came to 6 bases and at J to 6 bases, leaving 4 bases not matched to a gene. CDR3 protein: CAISRDRDGYTF. Written as DNA, the CDR3 is TGTGCCATCAGCCGGGACAGAGATGGCTACACCTTC.

The chain carries TRBV28 and TRBJ2-1; tentatively, D is TRBD1 (6 bases). The CDR3 runs to 17 residues. Trimming pared 6 bases from V and 0 bases from J, leaving 18 bases between. In germline, CDR1 is MDHEN, CDR2 SYDVKM. CDR3 protein: CASSISGGQPSYNEQFF. The CDR3 region has the DNA TGTGCCAGCAGCATCTCCGGTGGACAGCCCTCCTACAATGAGCAGTTCTTC.

The chain links TRBV15 to TRBJ2-7; the D gene is possibly TRBD1 (5 bases). CDR3 size: 15 residues. Between the trimmed V and J ends, which lost 0 bases and 5 bases, there was a span of 14 bases. CDR1 is LNHNV and CDR2 is YYDKDF in the germline V gene (reference sequence). The CDR3 protein is CATSRERPGRDEQYF. DNA of the CDR3: TGTGCCACCAGCAGAGAGCGGCCAGGGCGAGACGAGCAGTACTTC.

The chain's CDR3 is CASSLLRHQPYEQYF. CDR3 in DNA: TGTGCCAGCAGCTTACTAAGACACCAACCCTACGAGCAGTACTTC. The chain employs TRBV7-8 and TRBJ2-5; the D is unclear. The J call may be in error: the DNA end matches TRBJ2-7 better. The CDR3 contains 15 residues. Germline-derived CDR1 and CDR2 are SGHVS and FQNEAQ.

The chain joins TRBV6-4 to TRBJ1-1, with D unclear. CDR3 length: 14 amino acids. V was clipped by 2 bases and J by 11 bases, with 18 bases between them. The V gene's germline CDR1 is MRHNA and CDR2 SNTAGT. CDR3 coding DNA: TGTGCCAGCAGTGACGGTCAGGAGGTCGGTAGCGCTTTCTTT. This encodes CASSDGQEVGSAFF.

This chain uses TRBV19 with TRBJ1-4, with a weak D call TRBD1 (6 bases). The CDR3 totals 12 residues. Germline CDR1 is LNHDA and CDR2 is SQIVND (reference sequence). Written as DNA, the CDR3 is TGTGTCACCGGGACAAATAATGAAAAACTGTTTTTT. This codes for CVTGTNNEKLFF.

About this clone: The identical CDR3 is also encoded by other nucleotide sequences in the sample. This sequence joins TRBV28 and TRBJ1-5; tentatively, D is TRBD1 (5 bases). V was clipped by 9 bases and J by 8 bases, with 26 bases between them. Germline V gene data show CDR1 as MDHEN and CDR2 as SYDVKM. CDR3 length equals 16 residues. CDR3 loop: CASSLDQPQGREPQHF. The CDR3 nucleotides read TGTGCCAGTAGCTTAGACCAACCCCAGGGAAGAGAGCCCCAGCATTTT. The full variable domain, completed using reference TRBV28 and TRBJ1-5, is DVKVTQSSRYLVKRTGEKVFLECVQDMDHENMFWYRQDPGLGLRLIYFSYDVKMKEKGDIPEGYSVSREKKERFSLILESASTNQTSMYLCASSLDQPQGREPQHFGDGTRLSIL.

This clone was recorded only once. The gene calls are TRBV7-2 and TRBJ2-3; 7 bases fit TRBD2. The germline gives CDR1 SGHTA, CDR2 FQGNSA. The CDR3 covers 12 residues. The V gene end was trimmed by 5 bases and the J gene end by 5 bases; junction bases not matched to a gene: 1. The CDR3 loop reads CASSPSGDTQYF. CDR3 nucleotide sequence: TGTGCCAGCAGCCCTAGCGGAGATACGCAGTATTTT.

This clone turned up a few times. The genes are TRBV9 and TRBJ2-2; TRBD1 aligns across 9 bases. The germline CDR1 and CDR2 sequences are SGDLS and YYNGEE. This CDR3 is 15 amino acids long. J lost 6 bases, V lost 4 bases, and 7 bases had no gene match. Here the CDR3 DNA reads TGTGCCAGCAGCTCGCGGACAGGGGCGGCCGGGGAGCTGTTTTTT. Translating it yields CASSSRTGAAGELFF. Combining the CDR3 with reference TRBV9 and TRBJ2-2 gives the whole variable domain DSGVTQTPKHLITATGQRVTLRCSPRSGDLSVYWYQQSLDQGLQFLIQYYNGEERAKGNILERFSAQQFPDLHSELNLSSLELGDSALYFCASSSRTGAAGELFFGEGSRLTVL.

This clone was observed a few times. This chain connects TRBV9 to TRBJ2-7; TRBD2 is a possible D gene (6 bases). CDR3 size: 13 residues. Germline-derived CDR1 and CDR2 are SGDLS and YYNGEE. With 4 bases removed from V and 2 bases from J, the gap between germline ends came to 10 bases. The CDR3 nucleotides read TGTGCCAGCAGCCCGGGGGACGCCTACGAGCAGTACTTC. Translating gives CASSPGDAYEQYF.

This sequence joins TRBV29-1 and TRBJ2-3; tentative D call: TRBD2 (7 bases). The CDR3 runs 15 residues. Deletions cut 1 base from V and 4 bases from J, with 15 bases between. CDR1 SQVTM and CDR2 ANQGSEA come from the germline V gene. CDR3 in amino acids: CSVEGGGDGADTQYF. DNA of the CDR3: TGCAGCGTTGAAGGAGGGGGGGATGGGGCAGATACGCAGTATTTT.

The chain uses TRBV29-1 and TRBJ2-5, with 8 bases identical to TRBD2. The V gene end was trimmed by 8 bases and the J gene end by 4 bases; junction bases not matched to a gene: 9. The CDR3 runs to 13 residues. In germline, CDR1 is SQVTM, CDR2 ANQGSEA. The CDR3 DNA follows: TGCAGCCAACGGGAGGGAAGAGGAGAGACCCAGTACTTC. This gives the protein CSQREGRGETQYF.

The chain uses TRBV6-5 and TRBJ2-7; TRBD2 is a possible D gene (7 bases). Germline V lookup: CDR1 MNHEY, CDR2 SVGAGI. The V gene lost 0 bases and the J gene lost 5 bases, with 14 bases spanning the gap. The CDR3 contains 15 residues. The CDR3 loop is CASSYSAGASDEQYF. DNA for the CDR3: TGTGCCAGCAGTTACTCCGCGGGGGCTAGCGACGAGCAGTACTTC.

The rearrangement links TRBV6-5 to TRBJ2-7, with D uncertain. Germline V gene lookup returns CDR1 MNHEY and CDR2 SVGAGI. The CDR3 spans 13 residues. V was trimmed by 0 bases and J by 1 base, leaving 4 bases between them. The CDR3 sequence: CASSYSRSYEQYF. The CDR3 DNA is TGTGCCAGCAGTTACTCGAGGTCCTACGAGCAGTACTTC.

This clone has just a few counts. J is TRBJ2-3 and V is TRBV7-9, with D unclear. With 7 bases removed from V and 6 bases from J, the gap between germline ends came to 8 bases. Germline assignment: CDR1 SEHNR and CDR2 FQNEAQ (reference sequence). CDR3 length: 11 residues. The CDR3 bases are TGTGCCAGCACCCCCAGGGATACGCAGTATTTT. Its translation: CASTPRDTQYF. The complete variable domain, with remaining parts taken from reference TRBV7-9 and TRBJ2-3, reads DTGVSQNPRHKITKRGQNVTFRCDPISEHNRLYWYRQTLGQGPEFLTYFQNEAQLEKSRLLSDRFSAERPKGSFSTLEIQRTEQGDSAMYLCASTPRDTQYFGPGTRLTVL.